The rows below give T cell receptor beta chains drawn from one sample of a study of T-cell memory formation after mild COVID-19. TCRdb called the 5' RACE reads again in MiXCR, with one record for every CDR3 protein. The sample lists roughly 180,000 distinct CDR3 sequences, approximately 17% occurring once. Sequenced input: PBMCs or a T cell subset sorted from them (not recorded which). All receptors come from a man aged 18 to 30 who had mild COVID-19 (a few samples of this study predate the infection). Cell type and time point are not known. Each CDR3 is given with its conserved first and last residue. A D gene is named only where the DNA matches it firmly. Only part of the rows carry a size: once, few, many, or a class if the clone is expanded.

v_call	j_call	clone_size	d_call	cdr3_aa	cdr3_nt
TRBV7-2	TRBJ1-2	.	.	CASSSDPEYWGYTF	TGTGCCAGCAGCTCGGATCCGGAGTATTGGGGCTACACCTTC
TRBV12-3/TRBV12-4	TRBJ1-5	few	.	CASSLSDGSNQPQHF	TGTGCCAGCAGTTTGTCGGATGGCTCTAATCAGCCCCAGCATTTT
TRBV20-1	TRBJ1-1	.	.	CSAPVEGNTEAFF	TGCAGTGCTCCAGTGGAGGGGAACACTGAAGCTTTCTTT
TRBV7-2	TRBJ1-6	few	TRBD1	CASSPGGTDNSPLHF	TGTGCCAGCAGCCCAGGGGGTACGGATAATTCACCCCTCCACTTT
TRBV5-1	TRBJ1-3	.	.	CASSQSLPRPGNTIYF	TGCGCCAGCAGCCAGTCCCTCCCCAGGCCTGGAAACACCATATATTTT
TRBV5-6	TRBJ1-2	.	.	CASSFRRGGGYGYTF	TGTGCCAGCAGCTTCAGAAGGGGAGGCGGCTATGGCTACACCTTC
TRBV11-2	TRBJ2-5	.	.	CASNHGQSGETQYF	TGTGCCAGCAACCACGGACAGTCCGGAGAGACCCAGTACTTC
TRBV7-9	TRBJ1-2	.	.	CASSKTAGRDYGYTF	TGTGCCAGCAGCAAGACGGCAGGACGGGACTATGGCTACACCTTC
TRBV6-5	TRBJ1-1	few	.	CASFRGLYEAFF	TGTGCCAGCTTCAGGGGACTATATGAAGCTTTCTTT
TRBV5-6	TRBJ2-2	.	.	CASSLGPPNTGELFF	TGTGCCAGCAGCCTAGGACCGCCGAACACCGGGGAGCTGTTTTTT
TRBV6-5	TRBJ1-4	few	.	CASSRRATNEKLFF	TGTGCCAGCAGTAGGAGGGCAACTAATGAAAAACTGTTTTTT
TRBV7-9	TRBJ1-5	.	.	CASSPRGVSQPQHF	TGTGCCAGCAGCCCGCGGGGAGTGAGTCAGCCCCAGCATTTT
TRBV5-1	TRBJ2-1	few	TRBD2	CASSLGGTSGYNEQFF	TGCGCCAGCAGCTTGGGGGGGACTAGCGGCTACAATGAGCAGTTCTTC
TRBV3-2	TRBJ2-5	.	.	CASSQDEETQYF	TGTGCCAGCAGCCAAGATGAGGAGACCCAGTACTTC
TRBV9	TRBJ2-2	few	TRBD1	CASSVEGARTGELFF	TGTGCCAGCAGCGTAGAGGGGGCGAGAACCGGGGAGCTGTTTTTT
TRBV2	TRBJ1-1	many	.	CASSPALNTEAFF	TGTGCCAGCTCACCGGCCCTGAACACTGAAGCTTTCTTT
TRBV5-5	TRBJ1-5	few	.	CASSLAGYQPQHF	TGTGCCAGCAGCTTGGCAGGGTACCAGCCCCAGCATTTT
TRBV2	TRBJ2-3	.	.	CASSESSRTDTQYF	TGTGCCAGCAGTGAAAGCTCACGCACAGATACGCAGTATTTT
TRBV29-1	TRBJ2-2	.	TRBD1	CSVEAGGRRGGELFF	TGCAGCGTTGAAGCAGGGGGCCGTAGGGGCGGGGAGCTGTTTTTT
TRBV20-1	TRBJ2-5	few	.	CSAPPEGETQYF	TGCAGTGCCCCGCCAGAAGGGGAGACCCAGTACTTC
TRBV3-1	TRBJ1-5	.	.	CASSQRGRDQPQHF	TGTGCCAGCAGCCAAAGGGGTAGGGATCAGCCCCAGCATTTT
TRBV7-3	TRBJ2-1	few	TRBD1	CASSPGPGTGNNEQFF	TGTGCCAGCAGCCCCGGCCCCGGGACAGGGAACAATGAGCAGTTCTTC
TRBV5-1	TRBJ2-1	few	TRBD1	CASSRTGFNNEQFF	TGCGCCAGCAGCAGGACAGGGTTCAACAATGAGCAGTTCTTC
TRBV24-1	TRBJ2-3	.	.	CATSVPGADTQYF	TGTGCCACCAGTGTCCCAGGCGCAGATACGCAGTATTTT
TRBV5-1	TRBJ2-5	few	.	CASKVDQETQYF	TGCGCCAGCAAAGTGGACCAAGAGACCCAGTACTTC
TRBV20-1	TRBJ2-3	few	.	CSARWRDTQYF	TGCAGTGCTAGGTGGCGTGATACGCAGTATTTT
TRBV7-8	TRBJ2-2	few	TRBD1	CASSLRDRADGELFF	TGTGCCAGCAGCCTCCGGGACAGGGCAGACGGGGAGCTGTTTTTT
TRBV3-1	TRBJ2-3	few	.	CASSQAFTDTQYF	TGTGCCAGCAGCCAAGCGTTCACAGATACGCAGTATTTT
TRBV4-2	TRBJ2-1	few	.	CASSQASTRSHEQFF	TGTGCCAGCAGCCAGGCCTCGACTAGATCCCATGAGCAGTTCTTC
TRBV7-2	TRBJ1-4	few	.	CASSRWTRKVDEKLFF	TGTGCCAGCAGCAGATGGACTCGTAAGGTCGATGAAAAACTGTTTTTT
TRBV7-2	TRBJ2-1	few	.	CASSSFGGYEQFF	TGTGCCAGCAGCTCCTTTGGGGGATATGAGCAGTTCTTC